This TCR beta chain was sequenced for a study of PD-1 blockade in classical Hodgkin lymphoma. In every patient, relapse followed autologous stem cell transplantation, while exposure to brentuximab vedotin differed. The table came from immunoSEQ multiplex PCR; TCRdb's copy has only in-frame clones and leaves some out. The sample has 100,000 to 130,000 clones, 70% to 90% seen once; the top ten hold 20%. V was clipped by 0 bases and J by 0 bases; unmatched bases: 6. The CDR3 totals 17 residues. The germline V gene encodes CDR1 SGHKS and CDR2 YYEKEE (reference sequence). This clone was counted once. The sequencing used peripheral blood mononuclear cells (PBMCs), collected before the second cycle of nivolumab. This clonotype was obtained from a human donor with classical Hodgkin lymphoma. The V call is TRBV5-5, the J call TRBJ1-5; TRBD1 matches at 7 bases. For the CDR3, the DNA is TGTGCCAGCAGCTTGGGACCACAGGGGTATAGCAATCAGCCCCAGCATTTT. Translation gives CASSLGPQGYSNQPQHF.